The clone carrying this T cell receptor beta chain was counted a few times. What it binds is unknown. This sample is part of a study of T cells in Graves' hyperthyroidism and ophthalmopathy. Whole-study results and caveats: Within blood appeared most thyroid clonotypes that had expanded above 0.001. The model foresaw ophthalmopathy a median roughly 6.3 months prior to onset.

The CDR3 spans 13 residues. Trimming removed 5 bases from V and 6 bases from J; junction bases left unmatched: 5. Germline values: CDR1 GTSNPN, CDR2 SVGIG (reference sequence). Pregnant or lactating patients were excluded, as were those with uncontrolled infection or other autoimmune disease. Amplification of TCR beta CDR3 regions used RNA as the template. The HTBI set primed first-round TCR CDR3 RT-PCR. TCRdb used MiXCR to reprocess the multiplex PCR reads, holding one entry per CDR3 protein. The repertoire has 540,000 or so distinct CDR3 sequences, just over 45% of them found once; the top ten carry about 20%.

This clonotype was sampled from an adult woman with Graves' disease, either hyperthyroidism or ophthalmopathy (not recorded which). This chain uses TRBV30 with TRBJ1-5; 9 positions agree with TRBD1. The material sequenced was peripheral blood or thyroid tissue (not recorded which). The CDR3 DNA reads as TGTGCCTGGGCGGGACAGGGTGGTCAGCCCCAGCATTTT. Its protein is CAWAGQGGQPQHF. Supplemented by reference TRBV30 and TRBJ1-5, the full variable domain reads SQTIHQWPATLVQPVGSPLSLECTVEGTSNPNLYWYRQAAGRGLQLLFYSVGIGQISSEVPQNLSASRPQDRQFILSSKKLLLSDSGFYLCAWAGQGGQPQHFGDGTRLSIL.